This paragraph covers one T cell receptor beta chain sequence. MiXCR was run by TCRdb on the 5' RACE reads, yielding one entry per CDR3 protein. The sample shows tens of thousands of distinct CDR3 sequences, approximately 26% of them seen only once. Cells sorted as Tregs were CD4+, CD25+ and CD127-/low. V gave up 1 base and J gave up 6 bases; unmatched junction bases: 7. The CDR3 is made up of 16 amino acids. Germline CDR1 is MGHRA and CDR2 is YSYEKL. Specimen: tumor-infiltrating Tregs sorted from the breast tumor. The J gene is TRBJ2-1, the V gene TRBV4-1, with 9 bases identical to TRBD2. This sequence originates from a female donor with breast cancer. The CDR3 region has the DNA TGCGCCAGCAGCCAAGGAAGCGGGAGGTCAGGCAATGAGCAGTTCTTC. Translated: CASSQGSGRSGNEQFF.